Below are 6 T cell receptor beta chains sequenced from a single sample in a study of blood T cell repertoires in COVID-19. Only in-frame clones appear in the TCRdb table, and some are missing; sequencing was by immunoSEQ multiplex PCR. The table lists roughly 260,000 clones, about nine tenths of them singletons. Sequencing was performed on peripheral blood. The receptors were gathered from a woman aged 40-49 years with acute or convalescent COVID-19.

The rearrangement joins TRBV30 to TRBJ1-1; possibly TRBD1 for D (6 bases). This CDR3 is built from 13 residues. V lost 5 bases and J lost 4, with 14 bases in between. Germline V gene sequence: CDR1 GTSNPN, CDR2 SVGIG (reference sequence). The CDR3 sequence: CAWDQGGGTEAFF. CDR3 nucleotide sequence: TGTGCCTGGGACCAAGGGGGTGGCACTGAAGCTTTCTTT.

The rearrangement links TRBV27 to TRBJ2-5; TRBD2 matches 12 bases. Germline V gene lookup returns CDR1 MNHEY and CDR2 SMNVEV (reference sequence). CDR3 size: 16 residues. Losses at the gene ends were 4 bases for V and 5 bases for J; bases not matched to a gene: 8. The CDR3 DNA follows: TGTGCCAGCAGTTCCCTAGCGGGGGGGGATTTCGAGACCCAGTACTTC. This codes for CASSSLAGGDFETQYF.

J is TRBJ2-2 and V is TRBV10-1, with 10 positions matching TRBD1. The CDR3 length is 15 residues. CDR1 and CDR2 (germline): WNHNN, SYGVQD (reference sequence). The junction had 7 bases not matched to a gene; V was cut back by 6 bases and J by 6 bases. This CDR3 is CASRAGTGVAGELFF. CDR3 coding DNA: TGCGCCAGCAGGGCCGGGACAGGGGTCGCCGGGGAGCTGTTTTTT.

The chain is built from TRBV9 and TRBJ1-1, with D possibly TRBD1 on 5 matching bases. V was clipped by 0 bases and J by 0 bases, with 12 bases between them. The V gene's germline CDR1 is SGDLS and CDR2 YYNGEE. The CDR3 loop spans 16 amino acids. CDR3 residues: CASSVGVGGVNTEAFF. The CDR3 DNA sequence: TGTGCCAGCAGCGTAGGAGTCGGGGGGGTGAACACTGAAGCTTTCTTT.

The rearrangement links TRBV7-8 to TRBJ1-4; 9 bases align to TRBD1. The J segment lost 5 bases and the V segment lost 1 base, leaving 2 bases of the junction unmatched. Germline CDR1 reads SGHVS; CDR2 reads FQNEAQ. The CDR3 extends over 15 amino acids. The CDR3 region has the DNA TGTGCCAGCAGCTTAGGACAGGGGGGGAATGAAAAACTGTTTTTT. Its translation: CASSLGQGGNEKLFF.

The rearrangement joins TRBV7-9 to TRBJ2-2; 7 bases agree with TRBD1. V lost 5 bases, J lost 6 bases, and 3 bases stayed unmatched. CDR1 is SEHNR and CDR2 is FQNEAQ in the germline V gene (reference sequence). CDR3 size: 13 residues. In DNA, the CDR3 is TGTGCCAGCAGCGAGACAGGGTCCGGGGAGCTGTTTTTT. Its protein product is CASSETGSGELFF.